The 7 T cell receptor beta chains reported below all come from one sample, sequenced in a study of blood T cell repertoires in COVID-19. Assay used: immunoSEQ multiplex PCR; TCRdb lists only in-frame clones, some missing. The table lists approximately 110,000 clones, 84% of them singletons. The material sequenced was peripheral blood. The receptors were gathered from a woman in her 50s with acute or convalescent COVID-19.

The rearrangement joins TRBV6-5 to TRBJ1-2; 7 nucleotides line up with TRBD1. CDR1 and CDR2 from the germline V gene are MNHEY and SVGAGI. J lost 5 bases, V lost 4 bases, and 10 bases had no gene match. CDR3 length equals 15 residues. CDR3 DNA: TGTGCCAGCAGTTTGACAGGGTCCGGGGTATATGGCTACACCTTC. The encoded protein is CASSLTGSGVYGYTF.

V and J are TRBV30 and TRBJ2-7; D may be TRBD2 (5 bases). Germline V lookup: CDR1 GTSNPN, CDR2 SVGIG (reference sequence). The V end was cut by 1 base, the J end by 7 bases, with 17 bases between. The length of the CDR3 is 14 residues. The CDR3 sequence is CAWSGGSASGEQYF. The CDR3 coding sequence is TGTGCCTGGAGTGGAGGGTCCGCTTCGGGAGAGCAGTACTTC.

The J gene is TRBJ2-1, the V gene TRBV6-6; maybe TRBD1 (5 bases). CDR3 length: 13 residues. The germline CDR1 and CDR2 sequences are MNHNY and SVGAGI (reference sequence). Between the trimmed V and J ends, which lost 5 bases and 5 bases, there was a span of 10 bases. The CDR3 is CASSTPTDNEQFF. CDR3 nucleotide sequence: TGTGCCAGCAGTACCCCGACAGACAATGAGCAGTTCTTC.

The chain recombines TRBV4-2 with TRBJ2-3; 7 bases fit TRBD2. J gave up 1 base and V 2 bases, and 3 bases lay outside the gene matches. Germline CDR1 and CDR2: LGHNA and YNFKEQ. The CDR3 extends over 15 amino acids. CDR3 sequence reads: CASSQTSGGTDTQYF. The CDR3 nucleotides are TGTGCCAGCAGCCAAACCAGCGGGGGCACAGATACGCAGTATTTT.

The chain combines TRBV7-3 with TRBJ1-1; D remains ambiguous. The ends were cut back, 2 bases at V and 4 bases at J, with 11 bases in the middle. Per germline, CDR1 SGHTA and CDR2 FQGTGA. The CDR3 runs to 14 residues. The CDR3 region is CASSLLRVSTEAFF. CDR3 coding DNA: TGTGCCAGCAGCTTACTGAGGGTAAGCACTGAAGCTTTCTTT.

This chain joins TRBV11-3 and TRBJ2-1; the D is unclear. This CDR3 is built from 12 residues. CDR1 SGHNT and CDR2 YENEEA come from the germline V gene. V was shortened by 1 base and J by 8 bases, with 6 bases between the two germline ends. The CDR3 sequence: CASSLAGYEQFF. DNA of the CDR3: TGTGCCAGCAGCTTAGCTGGCTATGAGCAGTTCTTC. Full variable domain (missing parts from reference TRBV11-3 and TRBJ2-1): EAGVVQSPRYKIIEKKQPVAFWCNPISGHNTLYWYLQNLGQGPELLIRYENEEAVDDSQLPKDRFSAERLKGVDSTLKIQPAELGDSAVYLCASSLAGYEQFFGPGTRLTVL.

The V gene is TRBV3-1 (or the pseudogene TRBV3-2), the J gene TRBJ1-6; no definite D call. The CDR3 is 13 amino acids. Germline V gene lookup returns CDR1 LGHDT and CDR2 YNNKEL (reference sequence). The V and J ends lost 0 bases and 9 bases respectively, with 6 bases between them. In nucleotides, the CDR3 is TGTGCCAGCAGCCAAGACCCGGGTTCACCCCTCCACTTT. It codes for CASSQDPGSPLHF.